Here is one TCR beta chain with its context. The antigen is unknown. The assay was immunoSEQ multiplex PCR, and TCRdb's table has in-frame clones only and misses some. The sample lists over 25,000 clones, 75% to 85% seen once, with roughly 5% in the top ten. This sample is part of a study of neoadjuvant nivolumab and ipilimumab in lung cancer. Overall study results and limits: Resected-tumor TCR richness correlated positively with pretherapy blood richness.

Germline CDR1 and CDR2: SEHNR and FQNEAQ (reference sequence). This CDR3 contains 11 residues. The V gene lost 2 bases and the J gene lost 5 bases, with 3 bases spanning the gap. The sequence came from an adult with non-small cell lung cancer. The chain couples TRBV7-9 to TRBJ1-1, with D uncertain. Sequencing used tumor tissue, obtained after neoadjuvant nivolumab, alone or with ipilimumab, at or shortly before surgery. CDR3 sequence (DNA): TGTGCCAGCAGCTTACTGACTGAAGCTTTCTTT. Amino acid sequence: CASSLLTEAFF.